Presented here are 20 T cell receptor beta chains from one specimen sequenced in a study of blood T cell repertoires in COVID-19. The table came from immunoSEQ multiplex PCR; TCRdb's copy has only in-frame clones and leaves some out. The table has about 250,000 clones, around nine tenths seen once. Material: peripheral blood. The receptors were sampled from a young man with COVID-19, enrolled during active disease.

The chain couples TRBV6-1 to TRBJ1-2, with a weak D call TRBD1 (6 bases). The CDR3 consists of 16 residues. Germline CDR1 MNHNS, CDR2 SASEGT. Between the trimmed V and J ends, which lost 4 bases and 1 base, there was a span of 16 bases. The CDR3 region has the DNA TGTGCCAGCAGTGTACAGGGTGGGGGCTTTAACTATGGCTACACCTTC. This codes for CASSVQGGGFNYGYTF.

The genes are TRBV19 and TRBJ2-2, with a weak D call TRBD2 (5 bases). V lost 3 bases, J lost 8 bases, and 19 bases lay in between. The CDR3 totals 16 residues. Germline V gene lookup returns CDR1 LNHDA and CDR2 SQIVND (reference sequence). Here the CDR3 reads CASSIPRRPHTGELFF. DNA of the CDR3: TGTGCCAGTAGTATTCCTAGGAGGCCCCATACGGGGGAGCTGTTTTTT.

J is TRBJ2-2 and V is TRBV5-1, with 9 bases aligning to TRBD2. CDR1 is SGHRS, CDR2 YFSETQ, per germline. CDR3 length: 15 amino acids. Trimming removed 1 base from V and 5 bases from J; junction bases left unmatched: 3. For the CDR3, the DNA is TGCGCCAGCAGCTTGATAGCGGGGGTAACCGGGGAGCTGTTTTTT. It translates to CASSLIAGVTGELFF.

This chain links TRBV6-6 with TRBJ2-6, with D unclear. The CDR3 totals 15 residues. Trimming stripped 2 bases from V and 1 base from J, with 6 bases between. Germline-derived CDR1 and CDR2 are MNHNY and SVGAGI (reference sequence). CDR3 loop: CASSYTRSGANVLTF. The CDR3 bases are TGTGCCAGCAGTTACACGAGATCTGGGGCCAACGTCCTGACTTTC.

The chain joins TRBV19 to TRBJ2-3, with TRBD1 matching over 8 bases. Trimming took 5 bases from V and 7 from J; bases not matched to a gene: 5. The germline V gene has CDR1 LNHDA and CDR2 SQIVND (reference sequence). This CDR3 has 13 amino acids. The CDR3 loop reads CASSLRQGHTQYF. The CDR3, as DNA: TGTGCCAGTAGTTTACGACAGGGGCATACGCAGTATTTT.

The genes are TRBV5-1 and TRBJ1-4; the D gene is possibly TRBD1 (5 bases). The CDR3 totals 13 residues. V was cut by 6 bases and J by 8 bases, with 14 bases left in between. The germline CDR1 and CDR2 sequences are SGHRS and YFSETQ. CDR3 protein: CASKGMPEEKLFF. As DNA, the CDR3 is TGCGCCAGCAAGGGGATGCCGGAGGAAAAACTGTTTTTT.

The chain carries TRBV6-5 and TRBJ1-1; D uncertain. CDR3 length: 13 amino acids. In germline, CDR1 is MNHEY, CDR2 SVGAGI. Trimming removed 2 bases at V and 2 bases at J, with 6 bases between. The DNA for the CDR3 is TGTGCCAGCAGTTACGGCGGCAACACTGAAGCTTTCTTT. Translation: CASSYGGNTEAFF.

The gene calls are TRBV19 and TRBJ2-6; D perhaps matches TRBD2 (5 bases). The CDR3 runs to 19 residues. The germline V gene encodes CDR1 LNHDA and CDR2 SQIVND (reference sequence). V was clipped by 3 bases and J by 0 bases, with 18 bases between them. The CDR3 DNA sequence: TGTGCCAGTAGTATGCGGGTTGGCAGTCCTAGCTCTGGGGCCAACGTCCTGACTTTC. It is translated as CASSMRVGSPSSGANVLTF.

The DNA of the CDR3 is TGTGCCAGCAGTCCCCGTACAGTTTACGAGCAGTACTTC. Its translation is CASSPRTVYEQYF. The chain carries TRBV27 and TRBJ2-7; D gene uncertain. Per germline, CDR1 MNHEY and CDR2 SMNVEV (reference sequence). The CDR3 sequence is 13 residues long. The ends were cut back, 5 bases at V and 4 bases at J, with 12 bases in the middle.

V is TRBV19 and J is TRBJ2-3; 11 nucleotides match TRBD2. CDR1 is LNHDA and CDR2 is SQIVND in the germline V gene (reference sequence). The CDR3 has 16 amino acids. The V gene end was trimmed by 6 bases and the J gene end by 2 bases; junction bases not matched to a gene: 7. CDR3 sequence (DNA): TGTGCCAGTAGCCCGCCGACTAGCGGGAACACAGATACGCAGTATTTT. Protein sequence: CASSPPTSGNTDTQYF.

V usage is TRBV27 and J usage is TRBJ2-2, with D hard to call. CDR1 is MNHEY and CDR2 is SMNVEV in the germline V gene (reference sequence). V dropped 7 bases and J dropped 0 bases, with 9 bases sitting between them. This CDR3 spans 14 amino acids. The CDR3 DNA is TGTGCCAGCATGCGTTCTCCGAACACCGGGGAGCTGTTTTTT. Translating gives CASMRSPNTGELFF.

The CDR3 region has the DNA TGCGCCAGCAGCTTGGTTCATCAAGGACTAGCGGGCTTTAATGAGCAGTTCTTC. It encodes CASSLVHQGLAGFNEQFF. The chain joins TRBV5-1 to TRBJ2-1; 11 nucleotides align to TRBD2. The V gene's germline CDR1 is SGHRS and CDR2 YFSETQ. Germline trimming cut 0 bases from V and 7 bases from J; bases unmatched to any gene: 12. The CDR3 has 18 residues.

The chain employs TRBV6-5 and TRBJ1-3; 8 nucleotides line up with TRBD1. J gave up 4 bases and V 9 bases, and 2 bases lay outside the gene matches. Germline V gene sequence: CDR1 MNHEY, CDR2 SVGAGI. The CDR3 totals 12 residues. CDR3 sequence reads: CARRTGGNTIYF. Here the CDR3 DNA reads TGTGCCAGACGGACAGGGGGAAACACCATATATTTT.

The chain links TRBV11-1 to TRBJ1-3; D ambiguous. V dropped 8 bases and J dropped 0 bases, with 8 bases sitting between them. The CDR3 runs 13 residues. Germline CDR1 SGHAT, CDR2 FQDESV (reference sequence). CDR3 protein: CASYHGSGNTIYF. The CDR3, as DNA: TGTGCCAGCTACCACGGCTCTGGAAACACCATATATTTT.

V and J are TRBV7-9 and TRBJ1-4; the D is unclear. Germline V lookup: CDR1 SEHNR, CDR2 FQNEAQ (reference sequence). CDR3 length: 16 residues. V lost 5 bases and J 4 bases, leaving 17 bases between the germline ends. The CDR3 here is CASSQALSSLNEKLFF. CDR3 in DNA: TGTGCCAGCAGCCAAGCGCTATCCTCCCTTAATGAAAAACTGTTTTTT.

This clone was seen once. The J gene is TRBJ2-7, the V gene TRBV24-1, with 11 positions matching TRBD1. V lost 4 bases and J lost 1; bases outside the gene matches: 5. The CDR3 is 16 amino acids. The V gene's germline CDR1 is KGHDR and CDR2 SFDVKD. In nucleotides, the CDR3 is TGTGCCACCAGTGACCCTGGACAGGGGGCATCCTACGAGCAGTACTTC. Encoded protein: CATSDPGQGASYEQYF.

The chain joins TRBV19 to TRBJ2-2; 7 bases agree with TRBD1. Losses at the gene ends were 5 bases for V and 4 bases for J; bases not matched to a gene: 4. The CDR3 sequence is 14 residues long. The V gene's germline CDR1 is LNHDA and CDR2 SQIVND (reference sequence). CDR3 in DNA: TGTGCCAGTAGTTTGGGACAGCTCACCGGGGAGCTGTTTTTT. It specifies CASSLGQLTGELFF.

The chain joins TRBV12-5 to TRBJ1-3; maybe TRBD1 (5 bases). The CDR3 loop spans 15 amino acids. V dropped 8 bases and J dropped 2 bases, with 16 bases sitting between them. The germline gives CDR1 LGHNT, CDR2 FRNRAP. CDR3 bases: TGTGCTAGTTCGGCGGGAGGGGCGGCTGGAAACACCATATATTTT. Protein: CASSAGGAAGNTIYF.

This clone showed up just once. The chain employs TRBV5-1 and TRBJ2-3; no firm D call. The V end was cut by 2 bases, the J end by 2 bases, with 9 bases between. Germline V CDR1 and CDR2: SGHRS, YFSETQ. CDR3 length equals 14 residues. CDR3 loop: CASSFSQPTDTQYF. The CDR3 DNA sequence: TGCGCCAGCAGCTTCTCACAGCCCACAGATACGCAGTATTTT.

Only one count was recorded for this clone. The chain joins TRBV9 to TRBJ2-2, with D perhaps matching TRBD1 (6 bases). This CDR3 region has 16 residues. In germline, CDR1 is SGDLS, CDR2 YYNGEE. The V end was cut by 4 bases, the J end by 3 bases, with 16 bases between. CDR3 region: CASSPTQGSYTGELFF. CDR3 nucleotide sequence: TGTGCCAGCAGCCCCACGCAGGGGTCCTACACCGGGGAGCTGTTTTTT. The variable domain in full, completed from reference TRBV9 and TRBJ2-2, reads DSGVTQTPKHLITATGQRVTLRCSPRSGDLSVYWYQQSLDQGLQFLIQYYNGEERAKGNILERFSAQQFPDLHSELNLSSLELGDSALYFCASSPTQGSYTGELFFGEGSRLTVL.